A selection of T cell receptor beta chains follows, all from one sample in a study of CD8+ T cells in alopecia areata. Clones were read by immunoSEQ multiplex PCR, and TCRdb kept only the in-frame ones, dropping some. Found here are hundreds of thousands of clones, 30% to 40% of them singletons; the top ten hold 0.45% to 0.55%. The specimen was CD4+ T cells sorted from blood, collected between weeks 30 and 35, from a patient treated with tofacitinib. The receptors were sampled from a human donor with alopecia areata. The CDR3 runs from the conserved cysteine through the conserved F or W. Each record gives: clone size, CDR3 length, D gene, J gene, V gene, CDR3 DNA, CDR3 protein. A D gene is named only where the DNA matches it firmly. Size values are once, few and many counts, or a class for expanded clones, and some rows have none.

. 16 TRBD1 TRBJ2-2 TRBV6-5 TGTGCCAGCAGTTCCTGGACAGGGGCCGACACCGGGGAGCTGTTTTTT CASSSWTGADTGELFF
few 14 . TRBJ1-6 TRBV10-3 TGTGCCTCCGGGGGGTGGCAGGAAAATTCACCCCTCCACTTT CASGGWQENSPLHF
. 11 . TRBJ1-5 TRBV20-1 TGCAGTGCTAGCACAGGACAGCCCCAGCATTTT CSASTGQPQHF
. 14 . TRBJ2-5 TRBV7-2 TGTGCCAGCAGCTTAGTGGTATACCAAGAGACCCAGTACTTC CASSLVVYQETQYF
. 15 . TRBJ2-5 TRBV6-1 TGTGCCAGCAGCGCGGCCGGGGGCGCCCAAGAGACCCAGTACTTC CASSAAGGAQETQYF
. 12 TRBD1 TRBJ2-7 TRBV6-1 TGTGCCAGCCGGGACAGGAACTACGAGCAGTACTTC CASRDRNYEQYF
. 16 . TRBJ2-5 TRBV7-8 TGTGCCAGCAGGCGACTCAGGTTGGCTAAGGAAGAGACCCAGTACTTC CASRRLRLAKEETQYF
. 15 . TRBJ2-3 TRBV2 TGTGCCAGCAGTGAAGGGGCCAGGTTCACAGATACGCAGTATTTT CASSEGARFTDTQYF
. 14 TRBD1 TRBJ2-3 TRBV5-1 TGCGCCAGCAGCTTTTATCAGGGGGCAGATACGCAGTATTTT CASSFYQGADTQYF
. 14 . TRBJ2-5 TRBV4-2 TGTGCCAGCAGCCAAGACCTAGGAGGCGAGACCCAGTACTTC CASSQDLGGETQYF
. 15 . TRBJ2-5 TRBV5-1 TGCGCCAGCAGCCCAGGACCCAACCCCGGGGAGACCCAGTACTTC CASSPGPNPGETQYF
. 15 . TRBJ1-1 TRBV5-4 TGTGCCAGCAGCTTGGCCGGTGGAAGGAACACTGAAGCTTTCTTT CASSLAGGRNTEAFF
once 12 . TRBJ2-5 TRBV30 TGTGCCTGGAGTGTAGGGCCGGGGACCCAGTACTTC CAWSVGPGTQYF